This T cell receptor (beta chain) was captured by sequencing in a study of T cells in Graves' hyperthyroidism and ophthalmopathy. The sample holds many counts of this clonotype. Amplification targeted TCR beta CDR3 regions from RNA transcripts. Using the HTBI primer set, a first-round RT-PCR was run on the TCR CDR3. MiXCR, applied by TCRdb to the multiplex PCR reads, yields one record per CDR3 protein. Among 500,000 to 650,000 distinct CDR3 sequences listed, less than 20% were seen once. The V gene lost 0 bases and the J gene lost 2 bases, with 9 bases spanning the gap. Looked up from germline, CDR1 is SGHRS and CDR2 is YFSETQ. This CDR3 contains 14 residues.

This TCR derives from a man in his forties with Graves' ophthalmopathy. The source material was blood. The V call is TRBV5-1, the J call TRBJ2-7; perhaps TRBD1 as D (6 bases). As DNA, the CDR3 is TGCGCCAGCAGCTTGGGGGGACATACCTACGAGCAGTACTTC. It specifies CASSLGGHTYEQYF. Variable domain in full (rest from reference TRBV5-1 and TRBJ2-7): KAGVTQTPRYLIKTRGQQVTLSCSPISGHRSVSWYQQTPGQGLQFLFEYFSETQRNKGNFPGRFSGRQFSNSRSEMNVSTLELGDSALYLCASSLGGHTYEQYFGPGTRLTVT.